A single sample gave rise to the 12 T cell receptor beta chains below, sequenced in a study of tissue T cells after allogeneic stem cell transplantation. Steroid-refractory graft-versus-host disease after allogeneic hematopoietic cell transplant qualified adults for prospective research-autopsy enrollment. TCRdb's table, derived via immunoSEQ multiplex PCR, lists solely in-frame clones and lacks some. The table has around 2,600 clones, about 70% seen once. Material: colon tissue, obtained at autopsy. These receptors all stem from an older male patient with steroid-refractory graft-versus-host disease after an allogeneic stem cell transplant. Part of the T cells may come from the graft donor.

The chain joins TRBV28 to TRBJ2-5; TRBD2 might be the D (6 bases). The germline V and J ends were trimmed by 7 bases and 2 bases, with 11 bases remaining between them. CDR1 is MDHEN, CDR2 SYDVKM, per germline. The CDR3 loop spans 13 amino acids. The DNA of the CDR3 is TGTGCCAGCACCTCCGGGAGTCAAGAGACCCAGTACTTC. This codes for CASTSGSQETQYF.

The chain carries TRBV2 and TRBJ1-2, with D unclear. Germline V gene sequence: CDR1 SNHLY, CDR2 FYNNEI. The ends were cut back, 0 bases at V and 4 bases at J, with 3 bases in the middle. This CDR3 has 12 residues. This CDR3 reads CASSEAVYGYTF. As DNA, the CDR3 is TGTGCCAGCAGTGAAGCGGTCTATGGCTACACCTTC.

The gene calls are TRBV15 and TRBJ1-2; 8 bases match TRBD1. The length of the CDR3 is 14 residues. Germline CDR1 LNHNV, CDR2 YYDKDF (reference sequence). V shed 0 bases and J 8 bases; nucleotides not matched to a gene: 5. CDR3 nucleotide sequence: TGTGCCACCAGCAGAGATCAGGGGGCAAAAGGCTACACCTTC. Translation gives CATSRDQGAKGYTF.

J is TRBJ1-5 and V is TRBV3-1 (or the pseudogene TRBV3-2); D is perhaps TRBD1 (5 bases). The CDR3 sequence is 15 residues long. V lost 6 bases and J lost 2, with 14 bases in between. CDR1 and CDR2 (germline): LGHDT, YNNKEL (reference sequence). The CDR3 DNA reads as TGTGCCAGCAGTGACAGTGGAGGTGGCAATCAGCCCCAGCATTTT. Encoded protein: CASSDSGGGNQPQHF.

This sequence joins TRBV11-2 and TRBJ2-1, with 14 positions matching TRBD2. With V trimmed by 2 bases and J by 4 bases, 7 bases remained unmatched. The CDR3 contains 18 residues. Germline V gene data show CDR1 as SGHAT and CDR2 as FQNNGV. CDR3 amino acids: CASSLQPGLAGEYNEQFF. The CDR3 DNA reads TGTGCCAGCAGCTTACAGCCGGGACTAGCGGGGGAGTACAATGAGCAGTTCTTC.

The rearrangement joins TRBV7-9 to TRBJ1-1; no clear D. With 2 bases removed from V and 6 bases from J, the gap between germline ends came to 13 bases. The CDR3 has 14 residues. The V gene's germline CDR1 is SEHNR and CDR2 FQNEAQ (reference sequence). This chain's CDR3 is CASSLLASESEAFF. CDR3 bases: TGTGCCAGCAGCTTACTGGCATCGGAATCTGAAGCTTTCTTT.

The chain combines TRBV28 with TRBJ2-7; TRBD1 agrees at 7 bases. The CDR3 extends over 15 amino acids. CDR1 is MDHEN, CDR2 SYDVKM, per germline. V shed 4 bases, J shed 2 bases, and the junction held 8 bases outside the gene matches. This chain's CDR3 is CASSSSTGKAYEQYF. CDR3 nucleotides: TGTGCCAGCAGTTCGTCGACAGGGAAGGCCTACGAGCAGTACTTC.

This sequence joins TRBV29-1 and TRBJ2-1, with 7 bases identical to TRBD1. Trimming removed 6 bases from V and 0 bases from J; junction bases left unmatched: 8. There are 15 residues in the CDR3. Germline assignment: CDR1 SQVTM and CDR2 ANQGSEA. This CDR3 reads CSVGPGQSSYNEQFF. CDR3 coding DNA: TGCAGCGTGGGACCGGGACAGAGCTCCTACAATGAGCAGTTCTTC.

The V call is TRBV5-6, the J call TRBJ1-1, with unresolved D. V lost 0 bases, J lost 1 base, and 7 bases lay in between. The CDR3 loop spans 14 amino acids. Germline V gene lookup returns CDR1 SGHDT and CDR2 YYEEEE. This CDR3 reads CASSLGLGNTEAFF. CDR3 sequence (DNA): TGTGCCAGCAGCTTGGGGTTGGGGAACACTGAAGCTTTCTTT.

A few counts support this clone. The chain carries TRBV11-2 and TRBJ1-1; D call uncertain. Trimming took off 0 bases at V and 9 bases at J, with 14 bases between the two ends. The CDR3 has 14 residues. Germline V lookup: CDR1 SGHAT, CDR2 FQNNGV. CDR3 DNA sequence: TGTGCCAGCAGCTTAGATATAGGGTGGGGTAAAGCTTTCTTT. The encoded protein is CASSLDIGWGKAFF.

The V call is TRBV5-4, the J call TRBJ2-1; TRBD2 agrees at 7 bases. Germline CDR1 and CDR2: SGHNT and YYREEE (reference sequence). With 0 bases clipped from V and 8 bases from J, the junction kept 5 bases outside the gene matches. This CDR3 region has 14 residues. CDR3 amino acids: CASSLDLGRDEQFF. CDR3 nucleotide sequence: TGTGCCAGCAGCTTGGATTTAGGGAGGGATGAGCAGTTCTTC.

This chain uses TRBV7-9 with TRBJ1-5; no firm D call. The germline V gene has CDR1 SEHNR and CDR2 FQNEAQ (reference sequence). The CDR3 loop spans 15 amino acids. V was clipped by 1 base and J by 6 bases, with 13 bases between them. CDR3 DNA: TGTGCCAGCAGCTTAGGAACTGGGAGTGGTCAGCCCCAGCATTTT. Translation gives CASSLGTGSGQPQHF.